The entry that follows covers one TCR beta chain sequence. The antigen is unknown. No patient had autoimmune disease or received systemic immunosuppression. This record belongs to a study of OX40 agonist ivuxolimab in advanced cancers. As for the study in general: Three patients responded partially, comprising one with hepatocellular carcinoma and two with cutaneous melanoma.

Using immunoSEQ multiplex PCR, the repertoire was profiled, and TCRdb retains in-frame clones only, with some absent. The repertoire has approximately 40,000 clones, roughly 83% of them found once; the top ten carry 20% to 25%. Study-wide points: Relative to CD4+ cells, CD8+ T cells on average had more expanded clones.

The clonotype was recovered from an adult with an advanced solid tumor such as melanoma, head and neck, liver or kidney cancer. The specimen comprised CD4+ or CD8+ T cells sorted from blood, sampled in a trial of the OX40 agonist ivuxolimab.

The chain's CDR3 is CASRLLAGVEQFF. CDR3 nucleotides: TGTGCCAGCAGGCTTCTAGCGGGAGTTGAGCAGTTCTTC. This chain connects TRBV2 to TRBJ2-1; 10 nucleotides align to TRBD2. This CDR3 has 13 amino acids. Looked up from germline, CDR1 is SNHLY and CDR2 is FYNNEI. V trimming: 6 bases; J trimming: 9 bases; junction bases outside the gene matches: 5. Using reference TRBV2 and TRBJ2-1 for the parts outside the CDR3, the full variable domain is EPEVTQTPSHQVTQMGQEVILRCVPISNHLYFYWYRQILGQKVEFLVSFYNNEISEKSEIFDDQFSVERPDGSNFTLKIRSTKLEDSAMYFCASRLLAGVEQFFGPGTRLTVL.